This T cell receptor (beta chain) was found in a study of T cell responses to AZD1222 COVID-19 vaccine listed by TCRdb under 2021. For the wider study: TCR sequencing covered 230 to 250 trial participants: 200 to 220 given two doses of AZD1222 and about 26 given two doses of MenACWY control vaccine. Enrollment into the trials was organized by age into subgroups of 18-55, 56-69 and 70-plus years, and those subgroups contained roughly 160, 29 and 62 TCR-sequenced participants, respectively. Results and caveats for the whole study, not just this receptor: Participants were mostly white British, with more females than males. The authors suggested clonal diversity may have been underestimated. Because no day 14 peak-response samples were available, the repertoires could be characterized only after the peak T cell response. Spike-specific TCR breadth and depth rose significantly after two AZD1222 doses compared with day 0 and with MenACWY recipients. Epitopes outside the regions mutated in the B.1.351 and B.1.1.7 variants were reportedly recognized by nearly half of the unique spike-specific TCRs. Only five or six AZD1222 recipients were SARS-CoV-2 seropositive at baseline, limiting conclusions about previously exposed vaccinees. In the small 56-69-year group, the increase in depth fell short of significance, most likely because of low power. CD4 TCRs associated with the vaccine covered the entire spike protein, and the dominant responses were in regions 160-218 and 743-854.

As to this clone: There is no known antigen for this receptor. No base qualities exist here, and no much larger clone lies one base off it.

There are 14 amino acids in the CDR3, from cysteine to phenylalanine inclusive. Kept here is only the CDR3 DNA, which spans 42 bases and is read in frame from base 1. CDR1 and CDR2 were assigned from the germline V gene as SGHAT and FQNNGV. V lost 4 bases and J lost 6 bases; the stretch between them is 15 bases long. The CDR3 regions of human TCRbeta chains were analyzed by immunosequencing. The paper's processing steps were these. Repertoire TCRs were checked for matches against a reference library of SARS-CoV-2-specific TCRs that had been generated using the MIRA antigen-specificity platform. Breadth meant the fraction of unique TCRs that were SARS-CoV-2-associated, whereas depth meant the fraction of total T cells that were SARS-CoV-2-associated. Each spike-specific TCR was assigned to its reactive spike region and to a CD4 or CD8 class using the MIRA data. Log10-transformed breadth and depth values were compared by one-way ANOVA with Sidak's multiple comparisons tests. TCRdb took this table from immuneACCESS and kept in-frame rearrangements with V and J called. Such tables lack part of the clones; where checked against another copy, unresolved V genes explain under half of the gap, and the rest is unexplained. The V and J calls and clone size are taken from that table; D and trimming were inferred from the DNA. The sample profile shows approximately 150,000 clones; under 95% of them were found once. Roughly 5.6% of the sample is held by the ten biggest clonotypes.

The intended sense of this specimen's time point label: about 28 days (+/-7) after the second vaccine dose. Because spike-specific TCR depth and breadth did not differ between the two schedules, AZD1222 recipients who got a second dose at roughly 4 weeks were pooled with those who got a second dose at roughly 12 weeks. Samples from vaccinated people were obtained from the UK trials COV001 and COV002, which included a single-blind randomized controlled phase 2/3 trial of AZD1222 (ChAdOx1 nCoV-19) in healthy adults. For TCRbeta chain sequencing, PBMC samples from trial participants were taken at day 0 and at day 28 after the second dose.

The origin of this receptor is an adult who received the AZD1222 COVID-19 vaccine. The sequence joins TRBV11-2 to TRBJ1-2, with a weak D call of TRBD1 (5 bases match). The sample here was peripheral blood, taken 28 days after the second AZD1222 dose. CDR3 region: CASSSLLRGDGYTF. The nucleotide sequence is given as TGTGCCAGCAGCTCCCTGCTGCGGGGCGATGGCTACACCTTC.